This T cell receptor beta chain appears in the sequencing data of a study of cytomegalovirus exposure and HLA in healthy donors. Findings and caveats of the study: About 87% or about 30% of the time was how often most TCR beta V segments were productive, according to an earlier analysis. A list of approximately 160 TCR beta chains associated with cytomegalovirus was given. Cytomegalovirus status, reportedly, was diagnosed with high specificity and sensitivity by the classifier.

The PCR had 60 Vbeta and 13 Jbeta primers. How the authors handled the data: In a later analysis, the count reached about 75 million unique TCR beta chains, with approximately 10 million shared. Assay used: immunoSEQ multiplex PCR; TCRdb lists only in-frame clones, some missing. D and trimming were read from the DNA, whereas the V and J calls and clone size are those reported in that table. The sample lists 100,000 to 120,000 clones, approximately 79% seen once, with roughly 6.2% in the top ten. Germline V gene data show CDR1 as SQVTM and CDR2 as ANQGSEA. The V gene end was trimmed by 4 bases and the J gene end by 3 bases; junction bases not matched to a gene: 2. This CDR3 spans 12 amino acids. This clone has just one count. Its cognate antigen is unknown.

The rearrangement uses TRBV29-1 and TRBJ2-5; 7 bases are shared with TRBD2. The specimen was PBMCs. The receptor comes from a young man in good health and CMV-seropositive. CDR3 region: CSVARGEETQYF. The CDR3 DNA reads TGCAGCGTTGCACGGGGGGAAGAGACCCAGTACTTC.